These 20 T cell receptor beta chains were sequenced from one sample in a study of Graves' ophthalmopathy and Graves' hyperthyroidism. Amplification of TCR beta CDR3 regions used RNA transcripts. The authors performed first-round RT-PCR with HTBI primers and then a second-round multiplex PCR. TCRdb fed the multiplex PCR reads into MiXCR, producing one record per CDR3 protein. Among around 1.1 million distinct CDR3 sequences listed, about 36% were seen once. The sequencing input was peripheral blood or thyroid tissue (not recorded which). Receptors were obtained from an adult man with Graves' hyperthyroidism.

This clonotype occurred many times. The gene calls are TRBV15 and TRBJ1-6; D is possibly TRBD1 (6 bases). V lost 6 bases and J 5 bases, leaving 11 bases between the germline ends. This CDR3 contains 14 residues. CDR1 is LNHNV and CDR2 is YYDKDF in the germline V gene (reference sequence). The CDR3 DNA reads as TGTGCCACCAGGTCTCGACAGGATAATTCACCCCTCCACTTT. Translating gives CATRSRQDNSPLHF.

This sequence joins TRBV15 and TRBJ2-5; TRBD2 matches 11 bases. This CDR3 is 15 amino acids long. J was trimmed by 5 bases and V by 3 bases; bases with no gene match: 5. Per germline, CDR1 LNHNV and CDR2 YYDKDF (reference sequence). CDR3 DNA sequence: TGTGCCACCAGCAGGTCGACTAGCGGGACGGAGACCCAGTACTTC. This encodes CATSRSTSGTETQYF.

This clonotype has ten or more counts. The V call is TRBV20-1, the J call TRBJ2-7; 7 positions match TRBD1. There are 15 residues in the CDR3. V shed 0 bases and J 0 bases; nucleotides not matched to a gene: 5. Germline V gene lookup returns CDR1 DFQATT and CDR2 SNEGSKA (reference sequence). CDR3 bases: TGCAGTGCTAGAGATTGGCAGGGGGTCTCCTACGAGCAGTACTTC. Protein product: CSARDWQGVSYEQYF.

The rearrangement joins TRBV5-6 to TRBJ2-7; no clear D. V shed 1 base and J shed 0 bases, with 11 bases lying between them. This CDR3 has 15 residues. Germline V gene data show CDR1 as SGHDT and CDR2 as YYEEEE. The chain's CDR3 is CASSLFSDPSYEQYF. DNA of the CDR3: TGTGCCAGCAGCTTGTTTTCGGACCCCTCCTACGAGCAGTACTTC.

This clonotype has a handful of counts. This chain links TRBV10-3 with TRBJ2-5; 14 bases are a match to TRBD2. The CDR3 runs to 17 residues. Per the germline V gene, CDR1 is ENHRY and CDR2 is SYGVKD. With 5 bases clipped from V and 3 bases from J, the junction kept 8 bases outside the gene matches. CDR3 loop: CAISYPPGLAGEETQYF. The CDR3 region has the DNA TGTGCCATCAGTTACCCCCCGGGACTAGCGGGGGAAGAGACCCAGTACTTC.

As regards this clonotype: One end of the junction is discordant with germline, which a read error may explain. The chain joins TRBV20-1 to TRBJ2-5; possible D gene TRBD1, 5 bases. Germline lookup yields CDR1 DFQATT and CDR2 SNEGSKA (reference sequence). CDR3 length: 14 amino acids. CDR3 DNA sequence: TGCAGTGCTAGCGTGGACAAGCCCTTCTATGTCGTATTCTTC. This gives the protein CSASVDKPFYVVFF.

This clonotype has at least ten counts. The V call is TRBV25-1, the J call TRBJ2-7; 9 bases line up with TRBD1. Germline CDR1 and CDR2: MGHDK and SYGVNS. The CDR3 consists of 15 residues. V gave up 2 bases and J gave up 2 bases; unmatched junction bases: 4. This chain's CDR3 is CASSEPGTGTYEQYF. CDR3 bases: TGTGCCAGCAGTGAACCCGGGACAGGGACCTACGAGCAGTACTTC.

This clonotype was observed many times. The rearrangement links TRBV7-9 to TRBJ2-7; D not resolved. Germline lookup yields CDR1 SEHNR and CDR2 FQNEAQ (reference sequence). The V gene lost 1 base and the J gene lost 4 bases, with 14 bases spanning the gap. The CDR3 is made up of 15 amino acids. DNA of the CDR3: TGTGCCAGCAGCTTAGAAGAATTGGGAATATACGAGCAGTACTTC. Its protein product is CASSLEELGIYEQYF.

Ten or more counts support this clonotype. The chain joins TRBV6-5 to TRBJ1-6; no definite D call. Germline CDR1 is MNHEY and CDR2 is SVGAGI. The CDR3 has 15 residues. V lost 0 bases and J lost 4, with 7 bases in between. CDR3 in amino acids: CASSYSKGYNSPLHF. DNA for the CDR3: TGTGCCAGCAGTTACTCTAAGGGTTATAATTCACCCCTCCACTTT.

This clonotype was seen many times. The chain carries TRBV10-3 and TRBJ2-7, with D perhaps TRBD1 (6 bases). The V end lost 2 bases, the J end lost 1 base, and 12 bases lay between the germline ends. The CDR3 extends over 15 amino acids. Per the germline V gene, CDR1 is ENHRY and CDR2 is SYGVKD. The chain's CDR3 is CAISEPPTGSYEQYF. The CDR3 region has the DNA TGTGCCATCAGTGAGCCCCCGACAGGTTCCTACGAGCAGTACTTC.

This clonotype was counted ten times or more. The CDR3 DNA is TGCAGTGCTAGTGCGGGGGGAAGTGAGACCCAGTACTTC. Translation gives CSASAGGSETQYF. The chain employs TRBV20-1 and TRBJ2-5; 8 bases are a match to TRBD2. The CDR3 is 13 amino acids. V was clipped by 3 bases and J by 5 bases; unmatched bases: 5. The germline CDR1 and CDR2 sequences are DFQATT and SNEGSKA (reference sequence).

There are many counts of this clonotype. V usage is TRBV20-1 and J usage is TRBJ2-7; perhaps TRBD1 as D (5 bases). This CDR3 spans 13 amino acids. V dropped 1 base and J dropped 3 bases, with 10 bases sitting between them. The V gene's germline CDR1 is DFQATT and CDR2 SNEGSKA (reference sequence). CDR3 sequence reads: CSARGTRLYEQYF. CDR3 DNA: TGCAGTGCTAGAGGGACACGACTCTACGAGCAGTACTTC.

This clonotype was counted ten times or more. This chain connects TRBV7-9 to TRBJ1-4, with 8 bases matching TRBD1. CDR1 and CDR2 (germline): SEHNR, FQNEAQ (reference sequence). The CDR3 covers 15 residues. J gave up 3 bases and V 3 bases, and 3 bases lay outside the gene matches. Written as DNA, the CDR3 is TGTGCCAGCAGCTTCCAGGGGGCGGCTAATGAAAAACTGTTTTTT. This translates into CASSFQGAANEKLFF.

The chain's CDR3 is CASSLSDGSRRNEKLFF. DNA for the CDR3: TGTGCCAGCAGCTTGAGCGACGGGAGCCGCCGCAATGAAAAACTGTTTTTT. The rearrangement uses TRBV5-6 and TRBJ1-4; no reliable D call. CDR3 length: 17 residues. CDR1 is SGHDT and CDR2 is YYEEEE in the germline V gene. With 1 base removed from V and 5 bases from J, the gap between germline ends came to 18 bases.

The gene calls are TRBV6-5 and TRBJ1-5; D is uncertain. Trimming shortened V by 8 bases and J by 1 base, and 24 bases separated the two germline ends. Germline CDR1 MNHEY, CDR2 SVGAGI. CDR3 length: 18 amino acids. CDR3 amino acids: CASVPGAAAPQSNQPQHF. The CDR3 DNA reads TGTGCCAGCGTCCCCGGCGCGGCGGCCCCGCAGAGCAATCAGCCCCAGCATTTT.

This clonotype showed up just a few times. This chain joins TRBV10-3 and TRBJ2-7; 8 bases align to TRBD1. The CDR3 is 11 amino acids. Germline V gives CDR1 ENHRY, CDR2 SYGVKD. V lost 9 bases, J lost 7 bases, and 5 bases stayed unmatched. As DNA, the CDR3 is TGTGCCATAGGACAGGGCGGAGAGCAGTACTTC. This translates into CAIGQGGEQYF.

A note on this clonotype: With a much larger clone just one base away, this may be a read error. V gene TRBV12-3 or TRBV12-4 combines with J gene TRBJ1-2, with D hard to call. The length of the CDR3 is 13 residues. Trimming left V 6 bases short and J 3 bases short, with 11 bases between. CDR3 sequence: CASSPLVDYGYTF. In DNA form, the CDR3 reads TGTGCCAGCAGCCCGCTGGTCGACTATGGCTACACCTTC.

As regards this clonotype: A clone one base away is much larger, so this may be a read error. The V and J genes are TRBV7-3 and TRBJ1-2, with D possibly matching TRBD1 (5 bases). Germline assignment: CDR1 SGHTA and CDR2 FQGTGA. V dropped 5 bases and J dropped 9 bases, with 16 bases sitting between them. The CDR3 extends over 13 amino acids. CDR3 bases: TGTGCCAGCAGCGGGGCAACGGGTTATAGCTACACCTTC. This translates into CASSGATGYSYTF.

This clonotype was detected ten times or more. The V gene is TRBV20-1, the J gene TRBJ1-2, with TRBD1 matching over 10 bases. The CDR3 spans 14 residues. V was pared by 6 bases and J by 6 bases, with 10 bases of the junction left unmatched. Germline V gene lookup returns CDR1 DFQATT and CDR2 SNEGSKA (reference sequence). DNA for the CDR3: TGCAGTGCCCTTGACAGGGGGCGCAGTAATGGCTACACCTTC. It codes for CSALDRGRSNGYTF.

The rearrangement joins TRBV6-2 or TRBV6-3 to TRBJ2-7, with 7 bases that match TRBD1. The CDR3 runs to 17 residues. Germline trimming cut 0 bases from V and 0 bases from J; bases unmatched to any gene: 8. The germline gives CDR1 MNHEY, CDR2 SVGEGT. The CDR3 sequence: CASSYSGGQFSSYEQYF. The CDR3 DNA is TGTGCCAGCAGTTACTCTGGGGGACAGTTTAGCTCCTACGAGCAGTACTTC.